The present T cell receptor beta chain was sequenced within a study of T cells after yellow fever vaccination. TCRdb ran MiXCR on the 5' RACE reads and lists one entry per CDR3 protein. The sample holds hundreds of thousands of distinct CDR3 sequences; around 10% are singletons and the top ten take about 3.7%. The sample holds a few counts of this clonotype. V lost 5 bases, J lost 5 bases, and 7 bases lay in between. Germline V CDR1 and CDR2: SEHNR, FQNEAQ (reference sequence). The CDR3 sequence is 11 residues long. The V call is TRBV7-9, the J call TRBJ2-7; unclear D gene. The TCR originated in a man younger than 30 who received the YFV17D yellow fever vaccine. The sample in question was CD4+ T cells sorted from PBMCs, obtained 5 days after the yellow fever booster vaccination. Here the CDR3 reads CASSPGDEQYF. DNA for the CDR3: TGTGCCAGCAGCCCGGGCGACGAGCAGTACTTC. The full variable domain, its missing parts supplied by reference TRBV7-9 and TRBJ2-7, is DTGVSQNPRHKITKRGQNVTFRCDPISEHNRLYWYRQTLGQGPEFLTYFQNEAQLEKSRLLSDRFSAERPKGSFSTLEIQRTEQGDSAMYLCASSPGDEQYFGPGTRLTVT.